This passage covers 4 T cell receptor beta chains from one sample sequenced in a study of shared clonotypes between healthy human individuals. Naive CD8 cells lacked CD45RO, underwent positive selection for CCR7 and left out terminally differentiated effector memory CD45RA+ cells. Repertoires were generated with immunoSEQ multiplex PCR, while TCRdb's copy carries only in-frame clones and drops some. The repertoire includes hundreds of thousands of clones, 98% of them detected once, and approximately 0.3% sits in the top ten. Sequencing was carried out using naive CD8+ T cells sorted from blood. These receptors were obtained from a man aged 25 to 45 in good health.

The chain joins TRBV9 to TRBJ1-2; D might be TRBD1 (5 bases). Trimming cost V 0 bases and J 8 bases, with 14 bases left between them. In germline, CDR1 is SGDLS, CDR2 YYNGEE. CDR3 size: 14 residues. The CDR3 nucleotides read TGTGCCAGCAGCGTAGGATCAGGGACGTTAGGCTACACCTTC. Translated, it gives CASSVGSGTLGYTF.

The rearrangement uses TRBV29-1 and TRBJ2-1; maybe TRBD2 (6 bases). V gave up 3 bases and J gave up 6 bases, with 15 bases separating them. The CDR3 covers 14 residues. CDR1 SQVTM and CDR2 ANQGSEA come from the germline V gene. CDR3 in amino acids: CSVDNPRRGNEQFF. CDR3 sequence (DNA): TGCAGCGTTGATAATCCTAGGCGGGGCAATGAGCAGTTCTTC.

This clone was detected a few times. Within the sample, other DNA sequences also encode this same CDR3. The V gene is TRBV5-5, the J gene TRBJ2-1; D remains ambiguous. The V end lost 0 bases, the J end lost 7 bases, and 2 bases lay between the germline ends. The CDR3 is 11 residues long. Germline V lookup: CDR1 SGHKS, CDR2 YYEKEE (reference sequence). The CDR3 nucleotides are TGTGCCAGCAGCTTGGGGAATGAGCAGTTCTTC. Its translation: CASSLGNEQFF. Filled out from reference TRBV5-5 and TRBJ2-1, the complete variable domain reads DAGVTQSPTHLIKTRGQQVTLRCSPISGHKSVSWYQQVLGQGPQFIFQYYEKEERGRGNFPDRFSARQFPNYSSELNVNALLLGDSALYLCASSLGNEQFFGPGTRLTVL.

The chain links TRBV13 to TRBJ2-7; 7 bases fit TRBD2. V dropped 2 bases and J dropped 4; count of bases not matched to a gene: 11. This CDR3 spans 16 amino acids. Germline assignment: CDR1 PRHDT and CDR2 FYEKMQ (reference sequence). Here the CDR3 DNA reads TGTGCCAGCAGCTTAAGAATGGCGGGAGCTAGGTACGAGCAGTACTTC. It encodes CASSLRMAGARYEQYF.